One sample yielded the 10 T cell receptor beta chains listed below, sequenced in a study of cytotoxic CD8 clonotypes in ibrutinib-treated CLL. Libraries were prepared by immunoSEQ multiplex PCR; TCRdb keeps only in-frame clonotypes and omits some of them. Among 70,000 to 80,000 clones listed, 65% to 85% were seen once. The sample consisted of PBMCs, taken at disease progression, from a patient treated with ibrutinib. The receptors shown here come from a human donor with chronic lymphocytic leukemia.

This clone came up once. The rearrangement uses TRBV13 and TRBJ1-1; D is unresolved. Germline assignment: CDR1 PRHDT and CDR2 FYEKMQ (reference sequence). The V end was cut by 2 bases, the J end by 13 bases, with 23 bases between. This CDR3 is built from 15 residues. The CDR3: CASSLRSLLAESDFF. The CDR3 DNA reads as TGTGCCAGCAGCTTAAGAAGTTTACTGGCTGAATCGGATTTCTTT.

This chain joins TRBV5-1 and TRBJ2-7; D possibly corresponds to TRBD1 (6 bases). There are 15 residues in the CDR3. Trimming took 0 bases from V and 3 from J, leaving 13 bases between them. Germline values: CDR1 SGHRS, CDR2 YFSETQ. The CDR3 DNA reads as TGCGCCAGCAGCTTGGCGTCACAGGGCATCTACGAGCAGTACTTC. Translation: CASSLASQGIYEQYF. Complete variable domain (other parts from reference TRBV5-1 and TRBJ2-7): KAGVTQTPRYLIKTRGQQVTLSCSPISGHRSVSWYQQTPGQGLQFLFEYFSETQRNKGNFPGRFSGRQFSNSRSEMNVSTLELGDSALYLCASSLASQGIYEQYFGPGTRLTVT.

The chain has TRBV18 and TRBJ2-1, with D maybe TRBD2 (6 bases). The CDR3 is made up of 15 amino acids. V was pared by 4 bases and J by 4 bases, with 14 bases between. Germline loops: CDR1 KGHSH, CDR2 LQKENI. The CDR3 spells CASSRPAEGYNEQFF. For the CDR3, the DNA is TGTGCCAGCTCACGCCCAGCGGAGGGGTACAATGAGCAGTTCTTC.

The genes are TRBV5-1 and TRBJ1-3; D is unclear. The CDR3 runs to 15 residues. V dropped 0 bases and J dropped 0 bases, with 7 bases sitting between them. Germline V gene data show CDR1 as SGHRS and CDR2 as YFSETQ. The CDR3 reads CASSLAGSSGNTIYF. The CDR3 DNA follows: TGCGCCAGCAGCTTGGCCGGGAGCTCTGGAAACACCATATATTTT. Based on the CDR3 plus reference TRBV5-1 and TRBJ1-3, the full variable domain is KAGVTQTPRYLIKTRGQQVTLSCSPISGHRSVSWYQQTPGQGLQFLFEYFSETQRNKGNFPGRFSGRQFSNSRSEMNVSTLELGDSALYLCASSLAGSSGNTIYFGEGSWLTVV.

The rearrangement joins TRBV29-1 to TRBJ1-2; D remains unclear. The V end was cut by 0 bases, the J end by 8 bases, with 13 bases between. There are 13 residues in the CDR3. Germline-derived CDR1 and CDR2 are SQVTM and ANQGSEA. The CDR3 DNA follows: TGCAGCGTTGAAGAGGGCGGGGTAAACGGCTACACCTTC. This encodes CSVEEGGVNGYTF.

This chain joins TRBV4-2 and TRBJ2-7; 10 bases match TRBD2. With V trimmed by 2 bases and J by 2 bases, 9 bases remained unmatched. The germline CDR1 and CDR2 sequences are LGHNA and YNFKEQ. The CDR3 has 17 residues. The CDR3 reads CASSQLPRTSGTYEQYF. The CDR3 nucleotides are TGTGCCAGCAGCCAATTGCCTAGGACTAGCGGAACCTACGAGCAGTACTTC.

This clone was recorded a few times. The chain combines TRBV19 with TRBJ1-5; D call uncertain. Germline assignment: CDR1 LNHDA and CDR2 SQIVND (reference sequence). The ends were cut back, 0 bases at V and 10 bases at J, with 10 bases in the middle. The CDR3 sequence is 13 residues long. This CDR3 reads CASSIDASRPQHF. For the CDR3, the DNA is TGTGCCAGTAGTATAGATGCCAGCCGCCCCCAGCATTTT.

The chain joins TRBV11-2 to TRBJ2-7; D uncertain. Germline V CDR1 and CDR2: SGHAT, FQNNGV. Trimming removed 2 bases from V and 5 bases from J, with 4 bases in between. The CDR3 covers 11 residues. The CDR3 protein is CASSLIHEQYF. For the CDR3, the DNA is TGTGCCAGCAGCTTAATCCACGAGCAGTACTTC.

Relative to its sample, this clone is medium-sized. The V and J genes are TRBV2 and TRBJ1-3, with D possibly being TRBD1 (6 bases). V shed 6 bases and J shed 0 bases, with 12 bases lying between them. CDR1 is SNHLY, CDR2 FYNNEI, per germline. The CDR3 covers 15 residues. CDR3 in amino acids: CASSGGALSGNTIYF. CDR3 nucleotides: TGTGCCAGCAGCGGGGGGGCACTCTCTGGAAACACCATATATTTT.

CDR3 nucleotides: TGTGCCACCAGCAGGGACAAGCGGTACCAGCCCCAGCATTTT. It translates to CATSRDKRYQPQHF. V is TRBV15 and J is TRBJ1-5, with D perhaps TRBD1 (5 bases). Germline-derived CDR1 and CDR2 are LNHNV and YYDKDF (reference sequence). The V end was cut by 3 bases, the J end by 7 bases, with 13 bases between. CDR3 size: 14 residues.